This T cell receptor (beta chain) was captured in a study of beta chain features in type 1 diabetes (dated by TCRdb to 2016 to 2019). With respect to the entire study: Mean age, gender distribution, total cell number and subset yield were not different between patients and healthy donors. A total of under 120,000,000 sorted cells were examined across all samples, and RNA yield correlated strongly with the number of cells per subset. Whereas all 30 or so donors provided naive and central memory subsets, regulatory and stem cell-like memory subsets were isolated from just 8 patients and roughly 8 healthy donors. The study compared TCRB repertoires of sorted circulating CD4+ T cell subsets between recently diagnosed type 1 diabetes patients and matched healthy donors. Broader findings and caveats from the paper: Shorter templates might have been favored by PCR, but patient and control samples were amplified and corrected together, so both groups would have been affected equally by any skew. Because cDNA was sequenced instead of genomic DNA, activated cells with high expression could be over-represented, although the groups did not differ in activation or CD3 levels. Naive, central memory and regulatory TCRB repertoires appeared more similar among patients than among healthy donors. A moderate but significant shortening of TCRB CDR3 length was observed in type 1 diabetes patients in all four CD4+ subsets. Fewer insertions and more nucleotide deletions at VDJ recombination sites were observed in patients with type 1 diabetes, implying thymic rearrangement abnormalities. HLA sub-analyses involved small numbers of individuals, so any influence of HLA type on TCRB rearrangement remained unresolved.

Germline trimming amounts to 6 bases on V and 4 bases on J, with 5 as the count of junction bases outside the gene matches. Taken from the germline V gene, the CDR1 and CDR2 loops are MNHEY and SVGAGI. From the cysteine through the phenylalanine, the CDR3 covers 14 amino acids. Left in the record is the CDR3 DNA by itself, 42 bases read in frame from the first base. Each donor gave one peripheral blood draw, around 100 mL on average, collected into heparinised tubes. A BD FACSAria II was used to sort naive, central memory, regulatory and stem cell-like memory CD4+ T cells with a panel that included CD45RO, CCR7, CD25, CD127, CD95 and CD27. Purity was above 98% for every sorted population. Right away, PBMCs were isolated by Lymphoprep density gradient centrifugation and were stained directly, with no culture step. So that batch effects would be minimized, each experiment stained and sorted samples in pairs, pairing one healthy donor with one patient.

In regard to this clone: This receptor's antigen is unknown. The sample holds no much larger clone one base away, and base qualities are not on file.

The High Capacity cDNA Reverse Transcription Kit was used to reverse transcribe all of the isolated RNA, meaning that expressed TCRB transcripts were what got sequenced. Deep immunoSEQ sequencing was performed on naive, central memory and regulatory T cell samples, with an average of around 3.4 million total reads per sample. Sorted cells were lysed in RLT buffer and RNA was extracted with DNase-treated RNeasy Micro or Mini kits, depending on cell number. Each cell subset was processed on its own to prevent cross-contamination, while patient and healthy donor samples were processed together. The immunoSEQ multiplex PCR was used to amplify TCRB sequences from cDNA, yielding 87-bp fragments that span the CDR3 region. Amplicons were sequenced on the Illumina HiSeq platform. As for the authors' bioinformatics: PCR bias was corrected computationally using synthetic template baselines, and reads within Hamming distance 2 were collapsed, with unmergeable singletons discarded. Reads were aligned against IMGT so that V, D and J genes, CDR3 length and insertions or deletions at six rearrangement sites could be assigned. Within each subset, clonotype counts were normalized to the number of sorted cells before true diversity and Gini coefficients were calculated with the tcR R package. The overlap coefficient, calculated on TCRB nucleotide sequences, was used to quantify repertoire sharing. Out-of-frame TCRB sequences from naive cells were analyzed to stand in for the pre-selection repertoire. TCRdb carries this immuneACCESS record with in-frame sequences only. Its versions omit some clonotypes, under half of them owing to an unresolved V gene in the studies checked, with the rest unexplained. V and J calls and clone size are copied from that table; D and trimming were computed from the DNA. The sample contains under 900,000 clones, under 20% of them found a single time. The ten largest make up about 0.025% of the sample.

This TCR was sampled from a woman aged 18 to 35 in good health. Sequencing was performed on naive CD4+ T cells from blood. In the paper's terms, the cell subset or site label means: true naive CD4+ T cells. The sequence is built from TRBV6-5 and TRBJ1-2; a stretch of 10 junction bases matches TRBD1. CDR3 protein: CASSLGQGLYGYTF. The DNA reads as follows: TGTGCCAGCAGCCTGGGACAGGGGCTCTATGGCTACACCTTC.